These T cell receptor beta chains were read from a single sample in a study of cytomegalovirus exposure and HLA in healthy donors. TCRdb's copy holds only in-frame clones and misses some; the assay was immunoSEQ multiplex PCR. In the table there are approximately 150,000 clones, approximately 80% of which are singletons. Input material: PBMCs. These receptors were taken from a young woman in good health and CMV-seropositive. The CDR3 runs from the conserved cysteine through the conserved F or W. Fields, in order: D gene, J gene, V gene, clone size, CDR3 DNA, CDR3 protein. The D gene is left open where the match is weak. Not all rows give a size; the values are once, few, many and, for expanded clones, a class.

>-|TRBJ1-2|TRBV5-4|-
TGTGCCAGCAGCTTGGACAGAAACTATGGCTACACCTTC
CASSLDRNYGYTF
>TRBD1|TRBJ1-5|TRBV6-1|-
TGTGCCAGCAGTGAAAACCCCACAGGGGCCTATCAGCCCCAGCATTTT
CASSENPTGAYQPQHF
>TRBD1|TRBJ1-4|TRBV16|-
TGTGCCAGCAGCCCTGCTGGCAGGGGGCAAAGGTCTGGAAAACTGTTTTTT
CASSPAGRGQRSGKLFF
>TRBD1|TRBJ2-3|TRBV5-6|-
TGTGCCAGCAGCTTGCAGGGGGAAGCAGATACGCAGTATTTT
CASSLQGEADTQYF
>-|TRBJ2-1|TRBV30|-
TGTGCCTGGAGTGTGGGGGCAGCGAGGAATGAGCAGTTCTTC
CAWSVGAARNEQFF
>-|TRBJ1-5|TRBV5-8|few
TGTGCCAGCAGCTCCAGGGTAAGCCAGCCCCAGCATTTT
CASSSRVSQPQHF
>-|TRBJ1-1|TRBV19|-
TGTGCCAGTAGTATTAGTAGTAACACTGAAGCTTTCTTT
CASSISSNTEAFF
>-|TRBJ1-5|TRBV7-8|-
TGTGCCAGCAGCTCAATGCGCGGGGGGGGACAGCCCCAGCATTTT
CASSSMRGGGQPQHF
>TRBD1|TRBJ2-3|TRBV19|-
TGTGCCAGTAGTAAAGACAGGGGGGATACGCAGTATTTT
CASSKDRGDTQYF
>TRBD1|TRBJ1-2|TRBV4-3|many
TGCGCCAGCAGCCAAGCCGTACAGGGGGAAGGCTATGGCTACACCTTC
CASSQAVQGEGYGYTF
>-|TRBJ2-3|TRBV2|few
TGTGCCACGCCGGAGCAGACAGGCCGTCCAATGAGTGCAGATACGCAGTATTTT
CATPEQTGRPMSADTQYF
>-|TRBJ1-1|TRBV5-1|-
TGCGCCAGCAGCTTAGGACAGTACACTGAAGCTTTCTTT
CASSLGQYTEAFF
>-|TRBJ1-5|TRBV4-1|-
TGCGCCAGCAGCCAAGTTGGGGGGGGGCCTCAGCCCCAGCATTTT
CASSQVGGGPQPQHF
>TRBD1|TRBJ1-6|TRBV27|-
TGTGCCAGCAGTTTATCAGGGGACAGCTCCTATAATTCACCCCTCCACTTT
CASSLSGDSSYNSPLHF
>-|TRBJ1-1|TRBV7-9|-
TGTGCCAGCACCCTCCCCCGGGACACTGAAGCTTTCTTT
CASTLPRDTEAFF
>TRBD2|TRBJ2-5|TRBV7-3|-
TGTGCCAGCAGCCTGAGCGGGGGGGAAGAGACCCAGTACTTC
CASSLSGGEETQYF
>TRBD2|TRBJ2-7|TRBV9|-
TGTGCCAGCAGCGTAGGGGCCGGGGGGGCCGGCTACGAGCAGTACTTC
CASSVGAGGAGYEQYF
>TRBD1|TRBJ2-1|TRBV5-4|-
TGTGCCAGCAGCTCCAGACAGGGAAGCAATGAGCAGTTCTTC
CASSSRQGSNEQFF
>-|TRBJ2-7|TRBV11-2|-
TGTGCCAGCAGCTTAGATAACGGGGTCTACGAGCAGTACTTC
CASSLDNGVYEQYF
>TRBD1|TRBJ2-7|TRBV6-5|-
TGTGCCAGCAGTCCCCCGGGACAGGCCTCCTACGAGCAGTACTTC
CASSPPGQASYEQYF
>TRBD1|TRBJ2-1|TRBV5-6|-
TGTGCCAGCAGAATCGGGACAGGGGACAATGAGCAGTTCTTC
CASRIGTGDNEQFF
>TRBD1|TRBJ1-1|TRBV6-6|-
TGTGCCAGCAGTTGGACAGGGAGGAACACCGAAGCTTTCTTT
CASSWTGRNTEAFF
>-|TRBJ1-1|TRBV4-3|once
TGCGCCAGCAGCCAATCAGGGATTTGGGATACTGAAGCTTTCTTT
CASSQSGIWDTEAFF
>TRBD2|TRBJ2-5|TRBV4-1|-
TGCGCCAGCAGCCAAGTAATAGCGGGGGGGACCCAAGAGACCCAGTACTTC
CASSQVIAGGTQETQYF
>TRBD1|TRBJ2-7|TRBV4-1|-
TGCGCCAGTACCCGGCAGGGGGAAGGCGAGCAGTACTTC
CASTRQGEGEQYF